This T cell receptor (beta chain) was captured in a study of T cells in Graves' hyperthyroidism and ophthalmopathy (dated by TCRdb to between 2018 and 2021). In terms of the full investigation: Peripheral blood was sampled at the time of initial diagnosis, prior to any treatment. TCR V-J signatures able to tell the groups apart were searched for in a discovery cohort of 90 to 100 patients, of whom around 42 had Graves' ophthalmopathy and roughly 57 had stable Graves' hyperthyroidism. Once sampling was done, hyperthyroidism patients were given methimazole at a starting dose of 30 mg daily, whereas ophthalmopathy patients were given high-dose intravenous methylprednisolone. The 85 to 100 discovery patients were divided at random into training and test sets in a 7:3 ratio. Prospective prediction of ophthalmopathy was tested in an independent validation cohort consisting of about 20 hyperthyroidism patients and around 16 patients who later progressed to ophthalmopathy. According to the paper, TCR Vbeta CDR3 sequencing was carried out on over 130 peripheral blood samples, which came from approximately 43 ophthalmopathy, some 73 hyperthyroidism and about 17 progressor patients. The study also compared thyroid tissue and blood T-cell repertoires from a handful of Graves' hyperthyroidism patients. Paper-wide results and their limitations: A 13 V-J signature model separated ophthalmopathy from stable hyperthyroidism, with 87.88% sensitivity and roughly 82% specificity in cross-validation and 80%/75% in testing. In validation, the model predicted progression to ophthalmopathy with around 71% sensitivity and around 72% specificity, a median of approximately 6.7 months before onset. Most expanded thyroid clonotypes (frequency above 0.001) were also found in blood, which suggests that blood repertoires may mirror thyroid immune responses. No statistical method was used to fix the sample size in advance, and group allocation was not hidden from the investigators.

This clonotype was detected ten times or more. What antigen it recognizes has not been identified. No much larger clone is present one base from it, and per-base qualities are unavailable. TCR beta CDR3 regions were amplified from RNA transcripts. The first round of RT-PCR for the TCR CDR3 was performed with the HTBI primer set and the Qiagen OneStep RT-PCR kit. The libraries were constructed in a second round of multiplex PCR and then size-selected and purified. The libraries were sequenced on an Illumina HiSeq2000 using paired-end 100 bp reads. From the authors' description of their analysis: SOAPnuke was used to process the raw data, removing reads that contained adapters or uncalled bases, had a mean Phred below 15, or lacked an exact match to the constant primer or identifier. COPE v1.2.5 was used to merge high-quality paired reads, and clonotypes were defined as unique nucleotide sequences. Clonotypes were aligned to IMGT TRBV, TRBD and TRBJ reference segments using MiTCR v1.1. Analysis was restricted to V-J combinations with a frequency above 0.0001, which covered 99.2% of repertoires. The TCS score was defined as F50 (clonal expansion) divided by E x V (chaos), with BLOSUM62-based TCRdist calculated between CDR3 peptides within each V-J. Welch's t-statistics and random forest reduced around 550 V-J features to fewer than 15, which were used in a naive Bayes classifier (R e1071). TCRdb reprocessed the public reads (quality trimming at Q25 with fastp, clone calling with MiXCR) and kept in-frame beta chains. Each record represents a unique CDR3 protein, reported with the most common genes and DNA among its rows. The V and J calls shown here were made by TCRdb, not taken from the authors' results. The sample includes about 210,000 distinct CDR3 sequences, with 17% observed a single time. The ten top clones hold approximately 46% of the sample.

Stable Graves' hyperthyroidism was defined as no progression to ophthalmopathy during 18 months of follow-up. The hyperthyroidism patients were between 18 and 65 years old and newly diagnosed, with a disease duration of less than 2 months. Any patient with an uncontrolled infection, another autoimmune disease, pregnancy or lactation was excluded. Diagnoses were based on clinical symptoms, serum thyroxine and TRAb, thyroid ultrasound and orbital computed tomography. PBMCs were separated from 10 ml of fresh peripheral blood using Ficoll-Paque density gradient centrifugation. Total RNA was extracted with Trizol reagent, and quality was checked on an Agilent 2100 Bioanalyzer. The CDR3 sequence holds 11 residues, the cysteine and phenylalanine included. Solely the CDR3 DNA is kept, with 33 bases framed from the first base. V lost 6 bases and J lost 4 bases; the stretch between them is 5 bases long. The germline V gene gives CDR1 as SNHLY and CDR2 as FYNNEI.

The rearrangement combines TRBV2 with TRBJ2-3, and perhaps TRBD2 as D gene, on 5 matching bases. The TCR comes from a man aged 45 to 65 with Graves' hyperthyroidism. The sequenced material came from blood. DNA sequence: TGTGCCAGCAGGGGAGCAGATACGCAGTATTTT. This gives the protein CASRGADTQYF.